This T cell receptor beta chain appears in the sequencing data of a study of T cell responses to AZD1222 COVID-19 vaccine. Points from the study as a whole: Samples come after the peak T cell response, not at day 14. An increase in Spike-specific TCR breadth and depth was observed after two AZD1222 doses. Females made up more of the donors, who were largely white British, and clonal diversity may have come out too low. Just a handful of AZD1222 recipients tested seropositive at baseline.

About this clone itself: Its target is not known.

Clones were sequenced by immunoSEQ multiplex PCR, and TCRdb holds only the in-frame ones, with some missing. The table includes 58,000 or so clones, 84% detected once. The V segment lost 6 bases and the J segment 0 bases; nucleotides outside the gene matches: 7. The CDR3 totals 17 residues. Germline V gene lookup returns CDR1 MDHEN and CDR2 SYDVKM. This chain links TRBV28 with TRBJ2-3; 12 nucleotides align to TRBD2. This sample comprised peripheral blood, obtained on day 0 of AZD1222 vaccination. The clonotype was recovered from an adult in good health. CDR3 in amino acids: CASSTTSGGLSTDTQYF. CDR3 nucleotide sequence: TGTGCCAGCAGCACGACTAGCGGGGGACTGAGCACAGATACGCAGTATTTT.